The T cell receptor beta chain described here comes from a study of blood T cell repertoires in COVID-19. On the study more broadly: Donors in the United States, Italy and Spain gave samples during acute or convalescent COVID-19. T cells, B-cell-depleted T cells, or PBMCs provided the cDNA or gDNA that served as material.

Per the germline V gene, CDR1 is MGHRA and CDR2 is YSYEKL. The CDR3 is 18 residues long. The J segment lost 12 bases and the V segment lost 0 bases, leaving 12 bases of the junction unmatched. How the authors handled the data: Cell counts per sample came from amplifying reference gene primers. Produced via immunoSEQ multiplex PCR; TCRdb's table is partial and in-frame only. That table supplies the V and J calls and clone size; D and trimming were determined from the DNA. The table includes 150,000 to 200,000 clones, more than 90% detected once. V and J are TRBV4-1 and TRBJ2-1; 15 bases line up with TRBD2. The sample taken for sequencing was peripheral blood. The source is a man between 45 and 60 years old with acute or convalescent COVID-19. CDR3 sequence: CASSQDGAGGLAGGLQFF. The CDR3 DNA sequence: TGCGCCAGCAGCCAAGATGGGGCAGGGGGACTAGCGGGAGGTTTGCAGTTCTTC.